Following are 20 T cell receptor beta chains from one sample sequenced in a study of cytomegalovirus exposure and HLA in healthy donors. The PCR had 60 Vbeta and 13 Jbeta primers. Here immunoSEQ multiplex PCR was the method, and the copy in TCRdb shows in-frame clones only, minus some. The profile shows tens of thousands of clones, roughly nine tenths of them singletons. The sample consisted of PBMCs. Receptors originate from a man aged 25 to 40 in good health and CMV-seropositive.

The chain is built from TRBV5-5 and TRBJ2-5; the D is unclear. The V gene lost 4 bases and the J gene lost 0 bases, with 10 bases spanning the gap. CDR3 size: 14 residues. Germline V gene data show CDR1 as SGHKS and CDR2 as YYEKEE (reference sequence). CDR3 in amino acids: CASSVQAYQETQYF. The CDR3 DNA sequence: TGTGCCAGCAGCGTTCAGGCATACCAAGAGACCCAGTACTTC.

The V call is TRBV6-1, the J call TRBJ2-6; 7 nucleotides match TRBD1. V dropped 4 bases and J dropped 5; count of bases not matched to a gene: 17. The germline V gene has CDR1 MNHNS and CDR2 SASEGT. The CDR3 runs to 19 residues. CDR3 in amino acids: CASSGSLWQGELWANVLTF. CDR3 sequence (DNA): TGTGCCAGCAGTGGATCCTTATGGCAGGGGGAACTTTGGGCCAACGTCCTGACTTTC.

This sequence joins TRBV15 and TRBJ2-7; 8 nucleotides match TRBD1. The V gene end was trimmed by 5 bases and the J gene end by 4 bases; junction bases not matched to a gene: 13. This CDR3 spans 16 amino acids. The germline CDR1 and CDR2 sequences are LNHNV and YYDKDF (reference sequence). CDR3 amino acids: CATSAIRDRNIYEQYF. CDR3 coding DNA: TGTGCCACCAGCGCCATCCGGGACAGGAACATTTACGAGCAGTACTTC.

The V and J genes are TRBV5-1 and TRBJ1-6; 9 bases map to TRBD1. Germline assignment: CDR1 SGHRS and CDR2 YFSETQ. The length of the CDR3 is 16 residues. V dropped 4 bases and J dropped 6; count of bases not matched to a gene: 8. The CDR3 sequence: CASSETGGSLNSPLHF. The DNA for the CDR3 is TGCGCCAGCAGCGAAACAGGGGGCTCGCTTAATTCACCCCTCCACTTT.

V is TRBV5-1 and J is TRBJ1-1, with 7 nucleotides matching TRBD1. Germline CDR1 SGHRS, CDR2 YFSETQ. J gave up 3 bases and V 5 bases, and 10 bases lay outside the gene matches. CDR3 size: 15 residues. CDR3 protein: CASRRGGDGDTEAFF. The CDR3 DNA reads TGCGCCAGCAGGCGAGGGGGCGATGGGGACACTGAAGCTTTCTTT.

This chain uses TRBV6-5 with TRBJ2-1, with D perhaps TRBD1 (5 bases). Germline loops: CDR1 MNHEY, CDR2 SVGAGI. This CDR3 spans 14 amino acids. The V end was cut by 9 bases, the J end by 3 bases, with 15 bases between. In DNA, the CDR3 is TGTGCCAGTGCCCCCCGGACACTCTACAATGAGCAGTTCTTC. Translating it yields CASAPRTLYNEQFF.

The V call is TRBV6-6, the J call TRBJ2-7; perhaps TRBD1 as D (6 bases). The CDR3 covers 13 residues. CDR1 is MNHNY, CDR2 SVGAGI, per germline (reference sequence). V lost 2 bases, J lost 3 bases, and 8 bases lay in between. CDR3 coding DNA: TGTGCCAGCAGTTACGGACAGATCTACGAGCAGTACTTC. Protein: CASSYGQIYEQYF.

The chain links TRBV5-1 to TRBJ2-2; 7 bases are a match to TRBD1. Germline values: CDR1 SGHRS, CDR2 YFSETQ. The CDR3 covers 15 residues. The ends lost 4 bases at V and 0 bases at J; junction bases unmatched: 3. The CDR3 bases are TGCGCCAGCAGCAGGGGACAGCCGAACACCGGGGAGCTGTTTTTT. This gives the protein CASSRGQPNTGELFF.

This chain uses TRBV30 with TRBJ2-1; possibly TRBD2 for D (5 bases). Trimming pared 2 bases from V and 2 bases from J, leaving 7 bases between. Germline loops: CDR1 GTSNPN, CDR2 SVGIG (reference sequence). CDR3 length: 13 amino acids. CDR3 loop: CAWSKGAYNEQFF. The CDR3 nucleotides read TGTGCCTGGAGTAAGGGAGCCTACAATGAGCAGTTCTTC. The variable domain in full, with the rest retrieved from reference TRBV30 and TRBJ2-1, is SQTIHQWPATLVQPVGSPLSLECTVEGTSNPNLYWYRQAAGRGLQLLFYSVGIGQISSEVPQNLSASRPQDRQFILSSKKLLLSDSGFYLCAWSKGAYNEQFFGPGTRLTVL.

This clone has a single count. The same CDR3 can be traced to other DNA sequences in this sample. The gene calls are TRBV30 and TRBJ2-6; perhaps TRBD1 as D (5 bases). The germline gives CDR1 GTSNPN, CDR2 SVGIG (reference sequence). The CDR3 is 17 amino acids. Trimming removed 7 bases at V and 1 base at J, with 20 bases between. The CDR3 nucleotides read TGTGCCTTTCATGGACCGGACACCATATCTGGGGCCAACGTCCTGACTTTC. This translates into CAFHGPDTISGANVLTF.

The CDR3 region has the DNA TGTGCCAGTAGCTGGGACAGGCTACTCTCTGGGGCCAACGTCCTGACTTTC. Translating it yields CASSWDRLLSGANVLTF. The V gene is TRBV19, the J gene TRBJ2-6; 8 bases agree with TRBD1. Germline V gene sequence: CDR1 LNHDA, CDR2 SQIVND (reference sequence). The CDR3 runs to 17 residues. The ends lost 6 bases at V and 0 bases at J; junction bases unmatched: 7. The entire variable domain, with the rest obtained from reference TRBV19 and TRBJ2-6, is as follows: DGGITQSPKYLFRKEGQNVTLSCEQNLNHDAMYWYRQDPGQGLRLIYYSQIVNDFQKGDIAEGYSVSREKKESFPLTVTSAQKNPTAFYLCASSWDRLLSGANVLTFGAGSRLTVL.

The V call is TRBV5-1, the J call TRBJ2-7; a possible D gene is TRBD2 (5 bases). V was shortened by 2 bases and J by 1 base, with 7 bases between the two germline ends. This CDR3 contains 13 residues. Germline V gene sequence: CDR1 SGHRS, CDR2 YFSETQ. CDR3 in amino acids: CASSFRESYEQYF. CDR3 nucleotide sequence: TGCGCCAGCAGCTTCCGGGAATCCTACGAGCAGTACTTC. The variable domain in full, with the rest retrieved from reference TRBV5-1 and TRBJ2-7, is KAGVTQTPRYLIKTRGQQVTLSCSPISGHRSVSWYQQTPGQGLQFLFEYFSETQRNKGNFPGRFSGRQFSNSRSEMNVSTLELGDSALYLCASSFRESYEQYFGPGTRLTVT.

The V call is TRBV5-1, the J call TRBJ2-7; D possibly corresponds to TRBD2 (6 bases). Germline V gene sequence: CDR1 SGHRS, CDR2 YFSETQ. V lost 2 bases and J lost 2, with 11 bases in between. This CDR3 spans 14 amino acids. CDR3 protein: CASSFNGSPYEQYF. The CDR3 DNA reads as TGCGCCAGCAGCTTCAACGGGAGTCCCTACGAGCAGTACTTC.

This clone was seen just once. The chain carries TRBV29-1 and TRBJ1-2; 7 positions agree with TRBD1. CDR1 and CDR2 (germline): SQVTM, ANQGSEA. This CDR3 spans 11 amino acids. With V trimmed by 6 bases and J by 8 bases, 6 bases remained unmatched. CDR3 bases: TGCAGCGTAAACAGGGGAGGAGGCTACACCTTC. Encoded protein: CSVNRGGGYTF.

This clone was recorded once. J is TRBJ2-3 and V is TRBV27; TRBD2 matches 15 bases. Germline trimming cut 3 bases from V and 4 bases from J; bases unmatched to any gene: 2. CDR1 and CDR2 from the germline V gene are MNHEY and SMNVEV (reference sequence). This CDR3 region has 16 residues. Written as DNA, the CDR3 is TGTGCCAGCAGTTTGGGACTAGCGGGAGGCGCAGATACGCAGTATTTT. The encoded protein is CASSLGLAGGADTQYF.

To note about this clone: The germline gene is not matched at one end of the junction; a read error may be the cause. The chain has TRBV6-5 and TRBJ2-1; TRBD2 matches 13 bases. From germline, CDR1 is MNHEY and CDR2 SVGAGI. This CDR3 has 16 residues. Written as DNA, the CDR3 is TGTGCCAGCAGTTATACACTAGCGGGAGGGGACAATGGGCAGTTCTTC. Protein: CASSYTLAGGDNGQFF.

The V and J genes are TRBV18 and TRBJ2-7; D might be TRBD2 (6 bases). The CDR3 loop spans 14 amino acids. CDR1 and CDR2 from the germline V gene are KGHSH and LQKENI. The V and J ends lost 0 bases and 6 bases respectively, with 12 bases between them. CDR3 sequence reads: CASSPPIAVGEQYF. The DNA of the CDR3 is TGTGCCAGCTCACCACCGATAGCGGTTGGCGAGCAGTACTTC.

CDR3 DNA sequence: TGTGCCAGCACCTGTCGGGGAAACACCATATATTTT. This encodes CASTCRGNTIYF. The rearrangement joins TRBV21-1 to TRBJ1-3. TRBV21-1 is deemed a pseudogene. The CDR3 is 12 residues long.

V and J are TRBV29-1 and TRBJ2-1; D unresolved. This CDR3 is 17 amino acids long. Germline V gene lookup returns CDR1 SQVTM and CDR2 ANQGSEA. The V end was cut by 6 bases, the J end by 0 bases, with 21 bases between. The DNA for the CDR3 is TGCAGCGTCCAAATCGCCCCTCCGGTAAGCTCCTACAATGAGCAGTTCTTC. Protein: CSVQIAPPVSSYNEQFF.

The genes are TRBV5-4 and TRBJ2-1; TRBD1 aligns across 9 bases. Germline-derived CDR1 and CDR2 are SGHNT and YYREEE (reference sequence). The CDR3 runs to 15 residues. V gave up 4 bases and J gave up 1 base; unmatched junction bases: 3. CDR3 coding DNA: TGTGCCAGCAGCCACGACAGGGGGTCCTACAATGAGCAGTTCTTC. It is translated as CASSHDRGSYNEQFF.